A single T cell receptor (beta chain) is shown here with its context. Other DNA sequences from this sample encode an identical CDR3 as well. The CDR3 is 12 residues long. Germline V gene sequence: CDR1 SGHAT, CDR2 FQNNGV. The V end was cut by 5 bases, the J end by 2 bases, with 7 bases between. The sample belongs to a study of cytomegalovirus exposure and HLA in healthy donors. PCR used 60 Vbeta primers and 13 Jbeta primers. Profiled with immunoSEQ multiplex PCR; TCRdb holds only in-frame clones, not every one. This table has approximately 75,000 clones, 75% to 85% appearing once. The sequence was collected from a man aged 65-85 years in good health and CMV-seropositive. The chain joins TRBV11-2 to TRBJ2-7; D uncertain. The sequenced sample was PBMCs. CDR3 in DNA: TGTGCCAGCAGCCCGCGAACCTACGAGCAGTACTTC. Encoded protein: CASSPRTYEQYF.